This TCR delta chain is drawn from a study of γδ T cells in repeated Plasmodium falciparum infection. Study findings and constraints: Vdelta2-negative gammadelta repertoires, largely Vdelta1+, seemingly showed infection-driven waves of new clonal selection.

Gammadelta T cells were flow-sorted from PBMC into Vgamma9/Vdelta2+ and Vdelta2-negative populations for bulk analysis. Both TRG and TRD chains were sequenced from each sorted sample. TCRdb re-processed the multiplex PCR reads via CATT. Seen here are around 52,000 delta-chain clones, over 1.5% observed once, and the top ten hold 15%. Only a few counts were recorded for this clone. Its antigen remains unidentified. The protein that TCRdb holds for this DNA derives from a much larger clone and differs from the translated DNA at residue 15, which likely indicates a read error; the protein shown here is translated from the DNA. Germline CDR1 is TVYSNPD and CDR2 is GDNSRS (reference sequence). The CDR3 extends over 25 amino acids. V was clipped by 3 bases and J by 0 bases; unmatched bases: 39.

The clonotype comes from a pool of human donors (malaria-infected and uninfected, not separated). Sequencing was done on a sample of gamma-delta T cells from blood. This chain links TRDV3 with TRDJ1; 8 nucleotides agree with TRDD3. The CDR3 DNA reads TGTGCCTTCCGAAAAGGGCTTCCGCTATACTGGGGGTTTTACCGCGTCTCCCCGTACACCGATAAACTCATCTTT. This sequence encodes CAFRKGLPLYWGFYRVSPYTDKLIF.